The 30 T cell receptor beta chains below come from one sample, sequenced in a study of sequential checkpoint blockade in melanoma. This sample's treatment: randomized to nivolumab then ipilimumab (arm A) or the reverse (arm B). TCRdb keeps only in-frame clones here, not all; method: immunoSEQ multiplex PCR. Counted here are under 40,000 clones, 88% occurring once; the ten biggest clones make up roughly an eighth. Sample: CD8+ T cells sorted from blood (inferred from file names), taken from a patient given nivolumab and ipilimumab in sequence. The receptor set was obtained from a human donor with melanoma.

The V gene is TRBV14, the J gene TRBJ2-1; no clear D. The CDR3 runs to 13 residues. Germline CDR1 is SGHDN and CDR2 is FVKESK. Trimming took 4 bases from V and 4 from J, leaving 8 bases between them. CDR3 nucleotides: TGTGCCAGCAGCCGTACTACTTACAATGAGCAGTTCTTC. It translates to CASSRTTYNEQFF.

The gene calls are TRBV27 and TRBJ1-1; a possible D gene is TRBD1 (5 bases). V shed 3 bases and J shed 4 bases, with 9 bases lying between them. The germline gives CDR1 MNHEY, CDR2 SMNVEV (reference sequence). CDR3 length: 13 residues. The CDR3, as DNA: TGTGCCAGCAGTTTCAGGGCTGGCACTGAAGCTTTCTTT. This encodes CASSFRAGTEAFF.

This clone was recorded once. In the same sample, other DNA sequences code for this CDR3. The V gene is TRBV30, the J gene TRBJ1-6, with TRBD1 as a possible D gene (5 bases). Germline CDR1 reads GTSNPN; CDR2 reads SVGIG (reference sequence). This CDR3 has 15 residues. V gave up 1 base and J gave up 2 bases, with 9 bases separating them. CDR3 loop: CAWSEGATYNSPLHF. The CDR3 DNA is TGTGCCTGGAGTGAAGGGGCAACCTATAATTCACCCCTCCACTTT.

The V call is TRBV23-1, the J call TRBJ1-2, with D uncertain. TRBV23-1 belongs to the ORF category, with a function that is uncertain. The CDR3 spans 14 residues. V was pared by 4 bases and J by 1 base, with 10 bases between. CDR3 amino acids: CASSLIADNYGYTF. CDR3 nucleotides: TGCGCCAGCAGTCTTATAGCGGATAACTATGGCTACACCTTC.

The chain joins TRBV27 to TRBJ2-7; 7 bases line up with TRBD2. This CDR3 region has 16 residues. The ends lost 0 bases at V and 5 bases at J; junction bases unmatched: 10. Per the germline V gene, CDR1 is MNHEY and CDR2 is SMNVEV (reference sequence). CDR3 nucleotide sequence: TGTGCCAGCAGTTTATCGATTGCGGGAGTAATCGACGAGCAGTACTTC. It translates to CASSLSIAGVIDEQYF.

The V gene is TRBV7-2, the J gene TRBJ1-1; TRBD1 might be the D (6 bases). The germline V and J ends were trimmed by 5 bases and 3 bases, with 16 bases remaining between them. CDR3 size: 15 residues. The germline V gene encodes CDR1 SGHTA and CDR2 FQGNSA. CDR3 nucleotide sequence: TGTGCCAGCAGCCCATGGGGGGGCCAGGACACTGAAGCTTTCTTT. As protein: CASSPWGGQDTEAFF.

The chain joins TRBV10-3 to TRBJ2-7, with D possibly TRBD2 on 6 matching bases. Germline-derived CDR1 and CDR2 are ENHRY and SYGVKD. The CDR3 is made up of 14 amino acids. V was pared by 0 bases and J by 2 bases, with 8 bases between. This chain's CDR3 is CAISESLAAYEQYV. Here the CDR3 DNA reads TGTGCCATCAGTGAGTCCTTAGCGGCCTACGAGCAGTACGTC.

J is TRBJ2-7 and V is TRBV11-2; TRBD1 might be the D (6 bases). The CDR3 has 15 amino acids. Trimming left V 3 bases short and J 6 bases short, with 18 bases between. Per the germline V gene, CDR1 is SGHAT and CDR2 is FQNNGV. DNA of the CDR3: TGTGCCAGCAGCTTCGCCCCAGGGGTACCGGGCGAGCAGTACTTC. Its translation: CASSFAPGVPGEQYF.

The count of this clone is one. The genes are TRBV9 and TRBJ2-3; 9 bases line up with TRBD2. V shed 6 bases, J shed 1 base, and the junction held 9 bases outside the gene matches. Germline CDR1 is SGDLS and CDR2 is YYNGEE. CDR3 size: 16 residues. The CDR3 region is CASTKREDDGTDTQYF. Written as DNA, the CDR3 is TGTGCCAGCACGAAGCGGGAGGACGATGGCACAGATACGCAGTATTTT. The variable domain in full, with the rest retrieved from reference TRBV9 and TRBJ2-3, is DSGVTQTPKHLITATGQRVTLRCSPRSGDLSVYWYQQSLDQGLQFLIQYYNGEERAKGNILERFSAQQFPDLHSELNLSSLELGDSALYFCASTKREDDGTDTQYFGPGTRLTVL.

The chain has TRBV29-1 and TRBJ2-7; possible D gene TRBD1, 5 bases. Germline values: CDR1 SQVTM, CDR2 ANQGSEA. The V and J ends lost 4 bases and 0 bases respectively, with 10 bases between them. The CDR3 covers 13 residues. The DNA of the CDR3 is TGCAGCGTTGTTGAGGACACCTCCTACGAGCAGTACGTC. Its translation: CSVVEDTSYEQYV.

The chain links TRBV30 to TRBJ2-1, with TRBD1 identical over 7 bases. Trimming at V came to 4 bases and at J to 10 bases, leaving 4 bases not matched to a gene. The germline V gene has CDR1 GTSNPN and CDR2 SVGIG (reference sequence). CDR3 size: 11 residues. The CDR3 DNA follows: TGTGCCTGGACCGACAGGGTCGAGCAGTTCTTC. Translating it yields CAWTDRVEQFF.

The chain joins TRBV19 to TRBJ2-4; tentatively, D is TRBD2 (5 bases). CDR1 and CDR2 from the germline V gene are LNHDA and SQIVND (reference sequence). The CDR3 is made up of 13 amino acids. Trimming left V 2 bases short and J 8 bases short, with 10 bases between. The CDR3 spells CASSILAEDIQYF. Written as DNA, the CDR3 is TGTGCCAGTAGTATACTCGCGGAGGACATTCAGTACTTC.

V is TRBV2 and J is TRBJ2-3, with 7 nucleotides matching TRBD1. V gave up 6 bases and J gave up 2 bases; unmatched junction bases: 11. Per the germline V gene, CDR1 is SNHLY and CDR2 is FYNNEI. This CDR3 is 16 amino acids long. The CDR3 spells CASRYPRDSFTDTQYF. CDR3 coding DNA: TGTGCCAGCAGGTACCCCCGGGACAGTTTCACAGATACGCAGTATTTT.

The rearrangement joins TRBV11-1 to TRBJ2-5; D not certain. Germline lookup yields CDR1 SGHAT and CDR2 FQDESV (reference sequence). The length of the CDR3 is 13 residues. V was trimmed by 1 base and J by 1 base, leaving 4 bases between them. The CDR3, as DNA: TGTGCCAGCAGCTTAGTTATCCAAGAGACCCAGTACTTC. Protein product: CASSLVIQETQYF.

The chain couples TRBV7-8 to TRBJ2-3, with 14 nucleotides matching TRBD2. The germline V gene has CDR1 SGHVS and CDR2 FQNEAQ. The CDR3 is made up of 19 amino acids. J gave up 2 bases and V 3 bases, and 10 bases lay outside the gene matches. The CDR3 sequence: CASSLPGTSGSPSTDTQYF. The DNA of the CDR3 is TGTGCCAGCAGCTTGCCCGGGACTAGCGGGAGTCCCTCCACAGATACGCAGTATTTT.

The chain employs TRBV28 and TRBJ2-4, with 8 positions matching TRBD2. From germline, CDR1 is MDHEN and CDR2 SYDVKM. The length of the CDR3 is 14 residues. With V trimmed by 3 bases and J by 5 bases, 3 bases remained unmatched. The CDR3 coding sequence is TGTGCCAGCAGTTTGGGACTAGGGGAAAACATTCAGTACTTC. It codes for CASSLGLGENIQYF. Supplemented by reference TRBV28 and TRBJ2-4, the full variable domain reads DVKVTQSSRYLVKRTGEKVFLECVQDMDHENMFWYRQDPGLGLRLIYFSYDVKMKEKGDIPEGYSVSREKKERFSLILESASTNQTSMYLCASSLGLGENIQYFGAGTRLSVL.

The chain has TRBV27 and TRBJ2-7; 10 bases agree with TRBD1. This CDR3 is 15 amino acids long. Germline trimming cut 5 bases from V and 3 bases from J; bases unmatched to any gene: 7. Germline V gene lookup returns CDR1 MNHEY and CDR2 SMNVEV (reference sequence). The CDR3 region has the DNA TGTGCCAGCAGTGGACGGGACAGGGGATACTACGAGCAGTACTTC. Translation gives CASSGRDRGYYEQYF.

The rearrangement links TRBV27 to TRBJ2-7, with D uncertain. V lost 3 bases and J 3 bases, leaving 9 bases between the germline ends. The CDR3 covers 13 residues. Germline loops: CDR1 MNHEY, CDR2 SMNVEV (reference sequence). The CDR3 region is CASSLSQDYEQYV. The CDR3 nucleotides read TGTGCCAGCAGTTTGTCTCAGGACTACGAGCAGTACGTC.

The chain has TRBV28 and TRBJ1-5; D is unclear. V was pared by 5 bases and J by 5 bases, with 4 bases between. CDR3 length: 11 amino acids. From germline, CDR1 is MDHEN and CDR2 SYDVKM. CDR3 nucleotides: TGTGCCAGCAGTCCCGATCAGCCCCAGCATTTT. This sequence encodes CASSPDQPQHF.

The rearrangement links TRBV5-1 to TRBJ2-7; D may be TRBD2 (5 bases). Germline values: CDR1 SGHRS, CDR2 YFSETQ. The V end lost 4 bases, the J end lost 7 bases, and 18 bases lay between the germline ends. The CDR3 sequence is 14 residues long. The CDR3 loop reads CASSLEGPAGEQYF. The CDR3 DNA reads TGCGCCAGCAGCCTCGAGGGTCCGGCTGGAGAGCAGTACTTC.

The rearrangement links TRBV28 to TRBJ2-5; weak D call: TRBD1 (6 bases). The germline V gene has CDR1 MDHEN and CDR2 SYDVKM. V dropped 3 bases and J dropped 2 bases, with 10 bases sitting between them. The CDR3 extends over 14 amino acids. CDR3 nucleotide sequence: TGTGCCAGCAGTTTGACAGGATTTCAAGAGACCCAGTACTTC. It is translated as CASSLTGFQETQYF.

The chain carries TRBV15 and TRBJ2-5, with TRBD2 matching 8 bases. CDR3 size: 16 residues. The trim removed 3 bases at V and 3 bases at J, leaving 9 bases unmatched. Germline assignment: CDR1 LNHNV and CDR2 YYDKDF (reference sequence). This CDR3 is CATSSGPGLEEETQYF. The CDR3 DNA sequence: TGTGCCACCAGCAGCGGACCGGGACTAGAGGAAGAGACCCAGTACTTC.

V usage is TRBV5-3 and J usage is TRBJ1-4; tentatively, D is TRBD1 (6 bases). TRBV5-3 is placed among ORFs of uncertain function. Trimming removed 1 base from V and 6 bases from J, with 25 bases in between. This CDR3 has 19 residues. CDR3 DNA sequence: TGTGCCAGAAGCTTGAGCGAGACAGGTTCCTTTTCCCTTGATGAAAAACTGTTTTTT. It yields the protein CARSLSETGSFSLDEKLFF.

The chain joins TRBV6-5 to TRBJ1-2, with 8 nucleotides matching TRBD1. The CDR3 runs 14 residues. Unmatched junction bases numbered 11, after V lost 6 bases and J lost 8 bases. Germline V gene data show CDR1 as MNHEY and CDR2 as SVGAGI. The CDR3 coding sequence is TGTGCCAGCAGCCTCGGACAGGGTAATAGAGGCTACACCTTC. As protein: CASSLGQGNRGYTF.

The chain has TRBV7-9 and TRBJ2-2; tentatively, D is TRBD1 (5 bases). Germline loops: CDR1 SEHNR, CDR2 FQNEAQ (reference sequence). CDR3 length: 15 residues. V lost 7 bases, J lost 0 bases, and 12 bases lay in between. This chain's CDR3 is CASMLGRPNTGELFF. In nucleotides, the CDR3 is TGTGCCAGCATGTTGGGGCGCCCGAACACCGGGGAGCTGTTTTTT.

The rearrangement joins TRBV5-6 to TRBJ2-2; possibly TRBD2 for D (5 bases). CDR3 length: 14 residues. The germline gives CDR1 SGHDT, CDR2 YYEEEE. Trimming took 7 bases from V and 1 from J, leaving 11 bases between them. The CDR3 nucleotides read TGTGCCAGCGGAGTCGGGGAGAACACCGGGGAGCTGTTTTTT. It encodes CASGVGENTGELFF.

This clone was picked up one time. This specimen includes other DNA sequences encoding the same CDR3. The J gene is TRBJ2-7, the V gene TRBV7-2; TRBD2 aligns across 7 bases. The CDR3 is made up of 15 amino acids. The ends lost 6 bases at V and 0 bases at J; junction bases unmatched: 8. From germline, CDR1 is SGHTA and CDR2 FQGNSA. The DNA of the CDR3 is TGTGCCAGCAGTCCCTACCCTAGCGGCTCCTACGAGCAGTACTTC. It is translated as CASSPYPSGSYEQYF.

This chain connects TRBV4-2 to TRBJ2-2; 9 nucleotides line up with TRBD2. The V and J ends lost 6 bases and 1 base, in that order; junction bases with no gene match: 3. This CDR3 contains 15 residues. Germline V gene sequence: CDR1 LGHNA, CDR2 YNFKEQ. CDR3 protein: CASSLAGENTGELFF. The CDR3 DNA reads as TGTGCCAGCAGTTTAGCGGGGGAGAACACCGGGGAGCTGTTTTTT.

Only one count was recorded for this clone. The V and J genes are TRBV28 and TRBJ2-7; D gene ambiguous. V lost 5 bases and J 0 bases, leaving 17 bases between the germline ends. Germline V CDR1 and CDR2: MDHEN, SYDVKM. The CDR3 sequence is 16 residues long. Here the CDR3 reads CASSLSPLPTSYEQYF. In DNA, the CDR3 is TGTGCCAGCAGTCTATCCCCCCTCCCTACCTCCTACGAGCAGTACTTC.

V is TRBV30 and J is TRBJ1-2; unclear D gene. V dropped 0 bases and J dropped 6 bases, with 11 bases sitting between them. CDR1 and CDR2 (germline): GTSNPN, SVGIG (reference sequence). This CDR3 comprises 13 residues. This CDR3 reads CAWSVLAVDGYTF. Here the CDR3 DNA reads TGTGCCTGGAGTGTCTTGGCGGTTGATGGCTACACCTTC.